The 20 T cell receptor beta chains below were found in one sample sequenced in a study of cytomegalovirus exposure and HLA in healthy donors. Primers: 60 Vbeta forward and 13 Jbeta reverse. Measured with immunoSEQ multiplex PCR; TCRdb has only the in-frame clones, and not every one. Of roughly 180,000 clones listed, more than 60% are singletons. The sample consisted of PBMCs. The source of these receptors is a woman aged 30 to 39 in good health and CMV-seropositive.

The rearrangement uses TRBV5-4 and TRBJ2-3; the D gene is possibly TRBD2 (5 bases). The germline gives CDR1 SGHNT, CDR2 YYREEE (reference sequence). The CDR3 loop spans 15 amino acids. Trimming stripped 4 bases from V and 2 bases from J, with 14 bases between. The chain's CDR3 is CASSHISGPTDTQYF. DNA of the CDR3: TGTGCCAGCAGCCACATCAGCGGACCCACAGATACGCAGTATTTT. The full variable domain, rest sourced from reference TRBV5-4 and TRBJ2-3, is ETGVTQSPTHLIKTRGQQVTLRCSSQSGHNTVSWYQQALGQGPQFIFQYYREEENGRGNFPPRFSGLQFPNYSSELNVNALELDDSALYLCASSHISGPTDTQYFGPGTRLTVL.

The V call is TRBV11-3, the J call TRBJ2-5; 14 bases map to TRBD2. The V segment lost 5 bases and the J segment 3 bases; nucleotides outside the gene matches: 2. The CDR3 is made up of 15 amino acids. Germline V lookup: CDR1 SGHNT, CDR2 YENEEA. In DNA form, the CDR3 reads TGTGCCAGCAGCACGGGACTAGCGGGAGAAGAGACCCAGTACTTC. Its translation: CASSTGLAGEETQYF.

This clone was seen only a few times. The chain links TRBV7-9 to TRBJ1-1, with a weak D call TRBD1 (5 bases). Germline-derived CDR1 and CDR2 are SEHNR and FQNEAQ (reference sequence). CDR3 length: 14 residues. Trimming took off 2 bases at V and 2 bases at J, with 9 bases between the two ends. This CDR3 is CASSLQGGNTEAFF. CDR3 DNA sequence: TGTGCCAGCAGCTTACAGGGAGGAAACACTGAAGCTTTCTTT.

This clone was seen a handful of times. CDR3 sequence (DNA): TGTGCCAGCAGCCGAACAGGGAATCCCGGGGAGCTGTTTTTT. This translates into CASSRTGNPGELFF. The chain joins TRBV11-2 to TRBJ2-2; possible D gene TRBD1, 6 bases. Per the germline V gene, CDR1 is SGHAT and CDR2 is FQNNGV. Between the trimmed V and J ends, which lost 5 bases and 6 bases, there was a span of 13 bases. CDR3 size: 14 residues. The entire variable domain, with the rest obtained from reference TRBV11-2 and TRBJ2-2, is as follows: EAGVAQSPRYKIIEKRQSVAFWCNPISGHATLYWYQQILGQGPKLLIQFQNNGVVDDSQLPKDRFSAERLKGVDSTLKIQPAKLEDSAVYLCASSRTGNPGELFFGEGSRLTVL.

This clone was found once. J is TRBJ1-5 and V is TRBV6-4, with D possibly TRBD1 on 5 matching bases. Deletions cut 8 bases from V and 2 bases from J, with 7 bases between. In germline, CDR1 is MRHNA, CDR2 SNTAGT. There are 12 residues in the CDR3. This chain's CDR3 is CASPGGNQPQHF. The CDR3 DNA reads TGTGCCAGCCCGGGGGGCAATCAGCCCCAGCATTTT.

The chain combines TRBV7-9 with TRBJ2-7; D gene ambiguous. CDR1 SEHNR and CDR2 FQNEAQ come from the germline V gene (reference sequence). V dropped 5 bases and J dropped 3 bases, with 8 bases sitting between them. The CDR3 covers 12 residues. CDR3 amino acids: CASSVTGYEQYF. The CDR3 DNA sequence: TGTGCCAGCAGCGTCACTGGCTACGAGCAGTACTTC.

This clone was observed a handful of times. The V call is TRBV5-4, the J call TRBJ1-2, with D tentatively TRBD1 (6 bases). V lost 4 bases and J lost 4, with 14 bases in between. CDR3 size: 14 residues. The germline CDR1 and CDR2 sequences are SGHNT and YYREEE (reference sequence). The CDR3 coding sequence is TGTGCCAGCAGCACCGGGGACACTGCCTATGGCTACACCTTC. This codes for CASSTGDTAYGYTF.

The chain carries TRBV29-1 and TRBJ1-1, with 7 bases aligning to TRBD1. CDR1 is SQVTM and CDR2 is ANQGSEA in the germline V gene. This CDR3 spans 13 amino acids. The trim removed 5 bases at V and 3 bases at J, leaving 6 bases unmatched. The CDR3 DNA sequence: TGCAGCGTTTCCCGGGACAGAGACACTGAAGCTTTCTTT. Translated: CSVSRDRDTEAFF.

The CDR3 loop is CASSLQDRPYGYTF. In nucleotides, the CDR3 is TGTGCCAGCAGCTTACAGGACAGGCCATATGGCTACACCTTC. The V and J genes are TRBV7-6 and TRBJ1-2; 7 bases are shared with TRBD1. The CDR3 consists of 14 residues. Trimming removed 2 bases from V and 5 bases from J; junction bases left unmatched: 5. The germline CDR1 and CDR2 sequences are SGHVS and FNYEAQ. Based on the CDR3 plus reference TRBV7-6 and TRBJ1-2, the full variable domain is GAGVSQSPRYKVTKRGQDVALRCDPISGHVSLYWYRQALGQGPEFLTYFNYEAQQDKSGLPNDRFSAERPEGSISTLTIQRTEQRDSAMYRCASSLQDRPYGYTFGSGTRLTVV.

The chain recombines TRBV4-3 with TRBJ1-2; 7 nucleotides agree with TRBD1. CDR1 and CDR2 from the germline V gene are LGHNA and YSLEER. CDR3 length: 15 amino acids. The V gene end was trimmed by 0 bases and the J gene end by 6 bases; junction bases not matched to a gene: 7. The CDR3 protein is CASSQDEEGAHGYTF. CDR3 DNA: TGCGCCAGCAGCCAAGATGAGGAGGGGGCACATGGCTACACCTTC.

The chain links TRBV7-2 to TRBJ2-7; 8 bases agree with TRBD1. Trimming removed 4 bases from V and 3 bases from J; junction bases left unmatched: 11. This CDR3 has 16 residues. Germline loops: CDR1 SGHTA, CDR2 FQGNSA. DNA for the CDR3: TGTGCCAGCAGCTCTACCGGGACAGGCGCCATCTACGAGCAGTACTTC. Amino acids: CASSSTGTGAIYEQYF.

V usage is TRBV6-1 and J usage is TRBJ2-7; 13 bases fit TRBD2. This CDR3 has 15 residues. After removal of 5 bases from V and 5 bases from J, the junction contained 6 bases not matched to a gene. Germline V CDR1 and CDR2: MNHNS, SASEGT. In DNA form, the CDR3 reads TGTGCCAGCAGTAGATGGACTAGCGGGAGTAACGAGCAGTACTTC. Its translation is CASSRWTSGSNEQYF.

This clone was detected once. This chain uses TRBV7-9 with TRBJ2-7, with a weak D call TRBD1 (5 bases). Germline V lookup: CDR1 SEHNR, CDR2 FQNEAQ (reference sequence). The V gene lost 1 base and the J gene lost 4 bases, with 23 bases spanning the gap. This CDR3 is 18 amino acids long. The CDR3 region is CASSLEHPGPGIAYEQYF. CDR3 DNA: TGTGCCAGCAGCTTAGAGCATCCAGGGCCCGGTATAGCTTACGAGCAGTACTTC.

This chain joins TRBV19 and TRBJ2-7; TRBD2 matches 7 bases. This CDR3 has 13 residues. Germline V gene sequence: CDR1 LNHDA, CDR2 SQIVND (reference sequence). The CDR3 nucleotides read TGTGCTGCGGCACGGGAGGCTACCTGGGAGCAGTACTTC. Amino acid sequence: CAAAREATWEQYF. Using reference TRBV19 and TRBJ2-7 for the parts outside the CDR3, the full variable domain is DGGITQSPKYLFRKEGQNVTLSCEQNLNHDAMYWYRQDPGQGLRLIYYSQIVNDFQKGDIAEGYSVSREKKESFPLTVTSAQKNPTAFYLCAAAREATWEQYFGPGTRLTVT.

This clone was counted only a few times. V usage is TRBV19 and J usage is TRBJ2-4; the D gene is possibly TRBD1 (6 bases). The CDR3 length is 15 residues. Germline CDR1 reads LNHDA; CDR2 reads SQIVND (reference sequence). The V end lost 3 bases, the J end lost 3 bases, and 12 bases lay between the germline ends. Here the CDR3 reads CASSITGSGKNIQYF. The CDR3 DNA is TGTGCCAGTAGTATTACAGGGAGTGGCAAAAACATTCAGTACTTC.

This rearrangement joins TRBV6-1 to TRBJ1-1; 7 bases map to TRBD1. Germline CDR1 is MNHNS and CDR2 is SASEGT. This CDR3 comprises 16 residues. V was clipped by 4 bases and J by 3 bases; unmatched bases: 11. Here the CDR3 DNA reads TGTGCCAGCAGTGCAACAGGGGTAATCGTGGACACTGAAGCTTTCTTT. It codes for CASSATGVIVDTEAFF.

The J gene is TRBJ2-5, the V gene TRBV7-9, with 12 nucleotides matching TRBD2. Germline-derived CDR1 and CDR2 are SEHNR and FQNEAQ (reference sequence). The CDR3 has 16 residues. V was clipped by 5 bases and J by 1 base; unmatched bases: 5. CDR3 sequence: CASSLGLAGIQETQYF. The CDR3 DNA is TGTGCCAGCAGCCTCGGACTAGCGGGGATCCAAGAGACCCAGTACTTC.

CDR3 in amino acids: CASSPTSGLRTDTQYF. The CDR3 DNA reads as TGTGCCAGCTCACCTACTAGCGGCCTTAGGACAGATACGCAGTATTTT. V gene TRBV18 combines with J gene TRBJ2-3; 8 bases line up with TRBD2. This CDR3 spans 16 amino acids. Germline CDR1 KGHSH, CDR2 LQKENI. V shed 3 bases, J shed 3 bases, and the junction held 8 bases outside the gene matches.

This clone has a handful of counts. V and J are TRBV6-5 and TRBJ1-1; D uncertain. Germline-derived CDR1 and CDR2 are MNHEY and SVGAGI. This CDR3 has 13 amino acids. Trimming removed 1 base at V and 0 bases at J, with 3 bases between. The DNA for the CDR3 is TGTGCCAGCAGTTACTACTTGAACACTGAAGCTTTCTTT. Protein sequence: CASSYYLNTEAFF.

The V gene is TRBV15, the J gene TRBJ2-7; D is perhaps TRBD1 (5 bases). Trimming shortened V by 4 bases and J by 4 bases, and 11 bases separated the two germline ends. Germline values: CDR1 LNHNV, CDR2 YYDKDF (reference sequence). This CDR3 has 13 residues. The DNA for the CDR3 is TGTGCCACCAGCACTCTCGACAGTTACGAGCAGTACTTC. This gives the protein CATSTLDSYEQYF.